Following are 7 T cell receptor beta chains from one sample sequenced in a study of cytotoxic CD8 clonotypes in ibrutinib-treated CLL. The data were produced by immunoSEQ multiplex PCR, yet TCRdb's version contains in-frame clones alone and is incomplete. The sample has some 120,000 clones; approximately 58% are singletons. Specimen: PBMCs, collected after 24 months of ibrutinib treatment. The receptors here all came from a human donor with chronic lymphocytic leukemia.

The chain couples TRBV29-1 to TRBJ2-5, with D unclear. Germline values: CDR1 SQVTM, CDR2 ANQGSEA. V was trimmed by 6 bases and J by 1 base, leaving 18 bases between them. CDR3 length: 15 amino acids. The CDR3 sequence is CSVAEPGLGQETQYF. CDR3 DNA sequence: TGCAGCGTCGCAGAACCAGGTTTGGGCCAAGAGACCCAGTACTTC.

V gene TRBV28 combines with J gene TRBJ1-5; D not resolved. The CDR3 extends over 16 amino acids. The germline CDR1 and CDR2 sequences are MDHEN and SYDVKM. V lost 7 bases, J lost 3 bases, and 19 bases lay in between. CDR3 residues: CASIGNQEGNNQPQHF. The CDR3 DNA reads TGTGCCAGCATAGGGAACCAGGAGGGAAACAATCAGCCCCAGCATTTT.

As concerns this clone: Other nucleotide sequences from this sample produce the same CDR3. V and J are TRBV20-1 and TRBJ2-5, with D perhaps matching TRBD2 (6 bases). This CDR3 spans 11 amino acids. Per the germline V gene, CDR1 is DFQATT and CDR2 is SNEGSKA (reference sequence). Trimming cost V 3 bases and J 4 bases, with 6 bases left between them. In DNA form, the CDR3 reads TGCAGTGCTAGCGGGGGAGAGACCCAGTACTTC. This gives the protein CSASGGETQYF.

The chain couples TRBV5-4 to TRBJ1-2; maybe TRBD1 (6 bases). The length of the CDR3 is 15 residues. V gave up 4 bases and J gave up 3 bases, with 16 bases separating them. CDR1 and CDR2 (germline): SGHNT, YYREEE (reference sequence). The CDR3 sequence: CASSPRGGQDYGYTF. DNA for the CDR3: TGTGCCAGCAGCCCGAGGGGGGGGCAAGACTATGGCTACACCTTC.

The rearrangement joins TRBV4-3 to TRBJ2-1, with D possibly matching TRBD2 (5 bases). The CDR3 contains 15 residues. V gave up 2 bases and J gave up 8 bases, with 16 bases separating them. CDR1 LGHNA and CDR2 YSLEER come from the germline V gene. Here the CDR3 reads CASSQLRGAQYEQFF. CDR3 in DNA: TGCGCCAGCAGCCAATTACGGGGTGCTCAATATGAGCAGTTCTTC.

The chain links TRBV29-1 to TRBJ1-2; no firm D call. Germline V gives CDR1 SQVTM, CDR2 ANQGSEA. This CDR3 contains 12 residues. Between the trimmed V and J ends, which lost 6 bases and 4 bases, there was a span of 12 bases. DNA of the CDR3: TGCAGCGTAGATTGGGCAGGCTATGGCTACACCTTC. Its translation is CSVDWAGYGYTF. The full variable domain, rest sourced from reference TRBV29-1 and TRBJ1-2, is SAVISQKPSRDICQRGTSLTIQCQVDSQVTMMFWYRQQPGQSLTLIATANQGSEATYESGFVIDKFPISRPNLTFSTLTVSNMSPEDSSIYLCSVDWAGYGYTFGSGTRLTVV.

The chain carries TRBV5-1 and TRBJ2-5; 16 bases align to TRBD2. Trimming cost V 4 bases and J 3 bases; bases outside gene matches: 3. Germline assignment: CDR1 SGHRS and CDR2 YFSETQ. The CDR3 extends over 16 amino acids. CDR3 protein: CASSPGTSGGEETQYF. CDR3 nucleotide sequence: TGCGCCAGCAGCCCTGGGACTAGCGGGGGGGAAGAGACCCAGTACTTC.